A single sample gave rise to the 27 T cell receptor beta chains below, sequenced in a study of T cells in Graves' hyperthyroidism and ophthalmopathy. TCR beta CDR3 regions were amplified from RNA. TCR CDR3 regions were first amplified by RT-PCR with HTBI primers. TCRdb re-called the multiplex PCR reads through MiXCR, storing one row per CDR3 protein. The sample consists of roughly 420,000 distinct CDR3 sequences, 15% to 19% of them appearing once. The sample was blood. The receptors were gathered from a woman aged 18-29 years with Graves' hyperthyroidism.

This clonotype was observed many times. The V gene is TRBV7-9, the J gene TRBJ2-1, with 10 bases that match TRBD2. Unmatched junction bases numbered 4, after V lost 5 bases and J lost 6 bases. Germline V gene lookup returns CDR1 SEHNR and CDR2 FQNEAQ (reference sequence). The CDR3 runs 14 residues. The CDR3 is CASSPGTSVNEQFF. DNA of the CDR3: TGTGCCAGCAGCCCCGGGACTAGCGTCAATGAGCAGTTCTTC.

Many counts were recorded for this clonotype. The CDR3 spells CASSWTSRGDEQFF. The CDR3 nucleotides are TGTGCCAGCAGTTGGACTAGCCGTGGCGATGAGCAGTTCTTC. The chain uses TRBV27 and TRBJ2-1; 8 nucleotides match TRBD2. The V and J ends lost 4 bases and 8 bases, in that order; junction bases with no gene match: 7. This CDR3 is built from 14 residues. Germline assignment: CDR1 MNHEY and CDR2 SMNVEV (reference sequence).

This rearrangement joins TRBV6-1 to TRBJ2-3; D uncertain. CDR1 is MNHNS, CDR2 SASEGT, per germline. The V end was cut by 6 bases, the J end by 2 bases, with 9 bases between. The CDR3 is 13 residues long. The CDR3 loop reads CASSRLLTDTQYF. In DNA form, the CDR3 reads TGTGCCAGCAGCAGACTCCTCACAGATACGCAGTATTTT.

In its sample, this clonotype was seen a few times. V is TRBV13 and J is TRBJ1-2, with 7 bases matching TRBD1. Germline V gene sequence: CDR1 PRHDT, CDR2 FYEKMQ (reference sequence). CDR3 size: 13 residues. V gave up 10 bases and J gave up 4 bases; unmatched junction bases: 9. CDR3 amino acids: CATHRGRGYGYTF. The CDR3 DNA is TGTGCCACACACAGGGGCCGCGGCTATGGCTACACCTTC.

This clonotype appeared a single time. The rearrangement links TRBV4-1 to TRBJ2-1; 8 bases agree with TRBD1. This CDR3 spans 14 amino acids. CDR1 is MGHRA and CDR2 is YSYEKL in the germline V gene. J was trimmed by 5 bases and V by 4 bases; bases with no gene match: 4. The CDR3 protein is CASSRDRPNNEQFF. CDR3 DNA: TGCGCCAGCAGCCGGGACAGGCCGAACAATGAGCAGTTCTTC.

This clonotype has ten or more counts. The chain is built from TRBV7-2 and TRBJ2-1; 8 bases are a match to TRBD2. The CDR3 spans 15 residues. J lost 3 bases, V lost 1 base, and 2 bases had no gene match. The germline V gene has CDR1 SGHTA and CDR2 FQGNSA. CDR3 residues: CASSLEAGGYNEQFF. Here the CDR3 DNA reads TGTGCCAGCAGCTTAGAGGCGGGAGGCTACAATGAGCAGTTCTTC.

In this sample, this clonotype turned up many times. The CDR3 coding sequence is TGTGCCAGCAGTCCCACAGGGCCCTCCTACGAGCAGTACTTC. It is translated as CASSPTGPSYEQYF. The V gene is TRBV6-2 or TRBV6-3, the J gene TRBJ2-7, with D possibly being TRBD1 (6 bases). Germline-derived CDR1 and CDR2 are MNHEY and SVGEGT. V was pared by 5 bases and J by 0 bases, with 11 bases between. The CDR3 totals 14 residues.

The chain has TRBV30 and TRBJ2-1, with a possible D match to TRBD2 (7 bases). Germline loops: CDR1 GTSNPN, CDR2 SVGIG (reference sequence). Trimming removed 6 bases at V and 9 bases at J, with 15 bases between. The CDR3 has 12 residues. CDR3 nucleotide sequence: TGTGCCTGCCAACGGGGGGCCAGTGAGCAGTTCTTC. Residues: CACQRGASEQFF.

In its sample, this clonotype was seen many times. The CDR3 bases are TGTGCCAGCAGCTATAGCGGGGACAGGGGGCCGGGGGAGCTGTTTTTT. Translating gives CASSYSGDRGPGELFF. The chain uses TRBV11-2 and TRBJ2-2; TRBD1 agrees at 12 bases. Germline trimming cut 4 bases from V and 8 bases from J; bases unmatched to any gene: 8. This CDR3 is built from 16 residues. In germline, CDR1 is SGHAT, CDR2 FQNNGV.

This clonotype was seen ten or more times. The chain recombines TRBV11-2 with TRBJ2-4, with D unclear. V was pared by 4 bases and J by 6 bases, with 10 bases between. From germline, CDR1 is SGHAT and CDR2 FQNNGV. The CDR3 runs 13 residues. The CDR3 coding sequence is TGTGCCAGCAGCTCCCCGGTGGGAAACATTCAGTACTTC. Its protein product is CASSSPVGNIQYF.

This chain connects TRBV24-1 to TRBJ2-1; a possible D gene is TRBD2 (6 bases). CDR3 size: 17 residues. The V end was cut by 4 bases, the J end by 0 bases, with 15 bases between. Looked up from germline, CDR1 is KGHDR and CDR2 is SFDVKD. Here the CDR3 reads CATSEAGLPSSYNEQFF. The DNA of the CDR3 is TGTGCCACCAGTGAGGCGGGACTCCCGAGCTCCTACAATGAGCAGTTCTTC.

In DNA form, the CDR3 reads TGTGCCAGCAGCTGGGGGGATTCACCCCTCCACTTT. Encoded protein: CASSWGDSPLHF. The chain carries TRBV5-5 and TRBJ1-6; weak D call: TRBD1 (5 bases). Germline CDR1 is SGHKS and CDR2 is YYEKEE (reference sequence). The CDR3 has 12 residues. V lost 3 bases to trimming and J lost 8 bases, with 6 bases between them.

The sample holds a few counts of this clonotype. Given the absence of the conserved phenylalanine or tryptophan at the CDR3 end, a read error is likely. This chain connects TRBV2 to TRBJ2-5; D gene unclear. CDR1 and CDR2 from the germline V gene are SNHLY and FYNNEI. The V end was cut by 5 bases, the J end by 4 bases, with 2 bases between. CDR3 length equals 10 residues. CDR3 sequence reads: CASSRETQYL. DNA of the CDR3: TGTGCCAGCAGTCGAGAGACCCAGTACCTC.

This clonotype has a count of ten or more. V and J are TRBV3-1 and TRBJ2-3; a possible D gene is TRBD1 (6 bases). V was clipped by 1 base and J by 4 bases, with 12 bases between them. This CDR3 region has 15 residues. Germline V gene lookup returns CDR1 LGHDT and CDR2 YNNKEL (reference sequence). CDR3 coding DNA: TGTGCCAGCAGCCAAGTAGTGGGGGCCGCAGATACGCAGTATTTT. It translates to CASSQVVGAADTQYF.

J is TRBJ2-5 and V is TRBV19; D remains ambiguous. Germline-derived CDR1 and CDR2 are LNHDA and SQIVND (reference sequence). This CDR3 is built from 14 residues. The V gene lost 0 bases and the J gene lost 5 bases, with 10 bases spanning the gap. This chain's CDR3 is CASSIESLGETQYF. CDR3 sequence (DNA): TGTGCCAGTAGTATAGAGTCACTCGGGGAGACCCAGTACTTC.

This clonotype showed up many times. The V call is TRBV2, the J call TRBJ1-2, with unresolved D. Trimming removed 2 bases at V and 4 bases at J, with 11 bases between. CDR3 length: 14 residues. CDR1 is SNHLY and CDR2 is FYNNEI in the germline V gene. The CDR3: CASSEIRRFYGYTF. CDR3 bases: TGTGCCAGCAGTGAAATAAGGCGTTTCTATGGCTACACCTTC.

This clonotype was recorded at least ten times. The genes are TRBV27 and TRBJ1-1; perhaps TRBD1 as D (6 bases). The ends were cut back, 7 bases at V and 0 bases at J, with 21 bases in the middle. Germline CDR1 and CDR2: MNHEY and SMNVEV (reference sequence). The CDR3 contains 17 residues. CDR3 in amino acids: CASNVDSTAPMNTEAFF. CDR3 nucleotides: TGTGCCAGCAACGTGGACAGTACGGCCCCAATGAACACTGAAGCTTTCTTT.

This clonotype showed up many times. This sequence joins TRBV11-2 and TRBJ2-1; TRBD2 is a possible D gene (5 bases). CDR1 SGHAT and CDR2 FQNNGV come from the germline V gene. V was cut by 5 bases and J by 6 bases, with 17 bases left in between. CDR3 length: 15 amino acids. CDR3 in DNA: TGTGCCAGCAGCCCGACCGGAGGCGGTAGCAATGAGCAGTTCTTC. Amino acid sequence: CASSPTGGGSNEQFF.

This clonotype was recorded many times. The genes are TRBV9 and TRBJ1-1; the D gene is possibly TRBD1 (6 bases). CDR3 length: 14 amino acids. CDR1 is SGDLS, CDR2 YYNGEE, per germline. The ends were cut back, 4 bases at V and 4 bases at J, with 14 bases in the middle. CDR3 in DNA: TGTGCCAGCAGCCTTGGGGGGCTAGGCACTGAAGCTTTCTTT. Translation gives CASSLGGLGTEAFF. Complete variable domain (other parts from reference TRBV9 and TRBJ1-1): DSGVTQTPKHLITATGQRVTLRCSPRSGDLSVYWYQQSLDQGLQFLIQYYNGEERAKGNILERFSAQQFPDLHSELNLSSLELGDSALYFCASSLGGLGTEAFFGQGTRLTVV.

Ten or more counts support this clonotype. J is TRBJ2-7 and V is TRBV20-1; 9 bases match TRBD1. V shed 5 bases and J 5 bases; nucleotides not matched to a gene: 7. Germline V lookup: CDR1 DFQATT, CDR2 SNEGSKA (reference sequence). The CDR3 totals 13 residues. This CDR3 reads CSAPGQGHHEQYF. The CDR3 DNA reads TGCAGTGCTCCCGGACAGGGGCACCACGAGCAGTACTTC.

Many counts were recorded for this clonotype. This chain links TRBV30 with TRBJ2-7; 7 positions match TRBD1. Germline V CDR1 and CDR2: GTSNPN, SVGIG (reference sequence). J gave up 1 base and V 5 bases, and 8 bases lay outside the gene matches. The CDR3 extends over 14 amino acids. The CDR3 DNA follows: TGTGCCTGGGGTTTAAAGGACAGGTCCTACGAGCAGTACTTC. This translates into CAWGLKDRSYEQYF. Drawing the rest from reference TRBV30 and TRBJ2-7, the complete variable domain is SQTIHQWPATLVQPVGSPLSLECTVEGTSNPNLYWYRQAAGRGLQLLFYSVGIGQISSEVPQNLSASRPQDRQFILSSKKLLLSDSGFYLCAWGLKDRSYEQYFGPGTRLTVT.

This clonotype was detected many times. The CDR3 reads CASSGRQGRGIRTEAFF. DNA for the CDR3: TGTGCCAGCAGCGGCAGACAGGGAAGAGGTATCCGCACTGAAGCTTTCTTT. This sequence joins TRBV27 and TRBJ1-1, with 7 bases lining up with TRBD1. Germline CDR1 is MNHEY and CDR2 is SMNVEV (reference sequence). CDR3 length: 17 amino acids. V lost 6 bases to trimming and J lost 4 bases; unmatched junction nucleotides: 17.

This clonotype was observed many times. CDR3 protein: CASSRHTDTQYF. The CDR3 DNA is TGTGCCAGCAGCAGGCACACAGATACGCAGTATTTT. The chain is built from TRBV2 and TRBJ2-3; D is unclear. The V end was cut by 6 bases, the J end by 2 bases, with 6 bases between. The CDR3 has 12 residues. Germline V gene sequence: CDR1 SNHLY, CDR2 FYNNEI.

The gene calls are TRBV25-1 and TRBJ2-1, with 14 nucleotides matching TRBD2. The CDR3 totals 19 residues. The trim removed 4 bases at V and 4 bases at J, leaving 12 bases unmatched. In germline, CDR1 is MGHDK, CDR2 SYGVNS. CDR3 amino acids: CASSGTPRGLAGGYNEQFF. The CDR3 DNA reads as TGTGCCAGCAGTGGAACCCCCCGCGGACTAGCGGGGGGATACAATGAGCAGTTCTTC.

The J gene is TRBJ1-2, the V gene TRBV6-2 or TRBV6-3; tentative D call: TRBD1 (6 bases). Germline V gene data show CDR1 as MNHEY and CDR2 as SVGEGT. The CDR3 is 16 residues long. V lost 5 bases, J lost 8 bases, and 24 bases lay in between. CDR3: CASSGWGAAFSSGYTF. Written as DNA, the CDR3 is TGTGCCAGCAGTGGGTGGGGGGCGGCCTTCTCCTCCGGCTACACCTTC.

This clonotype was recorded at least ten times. Written as DNA, the CDR3 is TGCAGTGCTAGACGCCCCCCCGCAGGACAGGGGAATCAGCCCCAGCATTTT. Its translation is CSARRPPAGQGNQPQHF. This chain uses TRBV20-1 with TRBJ1-5, with 9 bases that match TRBD1. CDR3 length equals 17 residues. V dropped 2 bases and J dropped 4; count of bases not matched to a gene: 12. Germline loops: CDR1 DFQATT, CDR2 SNEGSKA (reference sequence).

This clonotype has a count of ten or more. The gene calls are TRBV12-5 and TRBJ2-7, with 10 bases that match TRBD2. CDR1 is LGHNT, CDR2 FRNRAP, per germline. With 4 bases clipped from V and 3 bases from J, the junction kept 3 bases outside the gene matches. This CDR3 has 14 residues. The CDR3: CASGWSSGGYEQYF. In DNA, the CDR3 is TGTGCTAGTGGTTGGTCTAGCGGGGGCTACGAGCAGTACTTC. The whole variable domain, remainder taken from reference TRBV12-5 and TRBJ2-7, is DARVTQTPRHKVTEMGQEVTMRCQPILGHNTVFWYRQTMMQGLELLAYFRNRAPLDDSGMPKDRFSAEMPDATLATLKIQPSEPRDSAVYFCASGWSSGGYEQYFGPGTRLTVT.